This T cell receptor beta chain comes out of a study of T cell repertoires in cytomegalovirus infection. Study in general: Recently identified HLA-C-restricted CMV epitopes were used, and well-studied HLA-B-restricted CMV epitopes were used as well. A matching HLA type, together with CMV infection, was signaled by public TCR beta signatures. Study-wide results and caveats: Cumulative public TCR beta family frequency identified carriers of CMV plus the relevant HLA.

Turning to this clonotype: Antigen: not known.

MiXCR was run by TCRdb on the reads, yielding one entry per CDR3 protein. The repertoire consists of 200,000 to 250,000 distinct CDR3 sequences, with 35% to 45% occurring once and the leading ten covering approximately 59%. CDR3 length: 15 residues. Per germline, CDR1 SGDLS and CDR2 YYNGEE. V gave up 2 bases and J gave up 0 bases; unmatched junction bases: 5. The rearrangement uses TRBV9 and TRBJ2-7, with 7 bases matching TRBD1. The sequenced sample was CD8+ T cells from cultured PBMCs, obtained from culture after CMV antigen stimulation. The sequence was collected from a human donor in good health (CMV status not recorded). Some clones in this sample may be carry-over from other donors' samples. DNA for the CDR3: TGTGCCAGCAGCGTGGAGACAGGGCCCTCCTACGAGCAGTACTTC. Translation: CASSVETGPSYEQYF.